This passage covers 24 T cell receptor beta chains from one sample sequenced in a study of OX40 agonist ivuxolimab in advanced cancers. Generated by immunoSEQ multiplex PCR, the TCRdb table keeps only in-frame clones and is missing some. The sample records tens of thousands of clones, about nine tenths being singletons. The specimen was CD4+ or CD8+ T cells sorted from blood, collected in a trial of the OX40 agonist ivuxolimab. These receptors originate from an adult with an advanced solid tumor such as melanoma, head and neck, liver or kidney cancer.

The CDR3 coding sequence is TGTGCCAGCAGCTTACAGGGGGGGTACGAGCAGTACTTC. Its translation is CASSLQGGYEQYF. The rearrangement joins TRBV7-2 to TRBJ2-7; possibly TRBD1 or TRBD2 for D (7 bases each). V lost 2 bases and J 4 bases, leaving 9 bases between the germline ends. Germline values: CDR1 SGHTA, CDR2 FQGNSA. This CDR3 is 13 amino acids long. Using reference TRBV7-2 and TRBJ2-7 for the parts outside the CDR3, the full variable domain is GAGVSQSPSNKVTEKGKDVELRCDPISGHTALYWYRQSLGQGLEFLIYFQGNSAPDKSGLPSDRFSAERTGGSVSTLTIQRTQQEDSAVYLCASSLQGGYEQYFGPGTRLTVT.

The DNA of the CDR3 is TGTGCCAGCAGCTTGGGACAGACCAACACAGATACGCAGTATTTT. Its protein product is CASSLGQTNTDTQYF. The chain links TRBV7-2 to TRBJ2-3; 7 bases align to TRBD1. After removal of 3 bases from V and 2 bases from J, the junction contained 5 bases not matched to a gene. Germline-derived CDR1 and CDR2 are SGHTA and FQGNSA. This CDR3 has 15 residues. Drawing the rest from reference TRBV7-2 and TRBJ2-3, the complete variable domain is GAGVSQSPSNKVTEKGKDVELRCDPISGHTALYWYRQSLGQGLEFLIYFQGNSAPDKSGLPSDRFSAERTGGSVSTLTIQRTQQEDSAVYLCASSLGQTNTDTQYFGPGTRLTVL.

V and J are TRBV27 and TRBJ2-2; 11 bases are shared with TRBD1. Per germline, CDR1 MNHEY and CDR2 SMNVEV (reference sequence). CDR3 size: 15 residues. The junction had 3 bases not matched to a gene; V was cut back by 3 bases and J by 6 bases. In DNA form, the CDR3 reads TGTGCCAGCAGTTTGGGGACAGGGGGGGCCGGGGAGCTGTTTTTT. Translated, it gives CASSLGTGGAGELFF.

The rearrangement joins TRBV4-3 to TRBJ2-7; D gene unclear. The V end lost 0 bases, the J end lost 3 bases, and 12 bases lay between the germline ends. The CDR3 runs to 15 residues. The germline gives CDR1 LGHNA, CDR2 YSLEER. The CDR3 DNA follows: TGCGCCAGCAGCCAAGATCACGAGCAAGACTACGAGCAGTACTTC. Protein product: CASSQDHEQDYEQYF.

V is TRBV6-5 and J is TRBJ2-1; 16 bases are shared with TRBD2. The CDR3 loop spans 15 amino acids. V shed 6 bases and J 9 bases; nucleotides not matched to a gene: 5. Germline CDR1 and CDR2: MNHEY and SVGAGI. The CDR3 loop reads CASSGTSGRAGEQFF. The CDR3 region has the DNA TGTGCCAGCAGCGGGACTAGCGGGAGGGCCGGTGAGCAGTTCTTC.

This clone was recorded only once. The chain couples TRBV9 to TRBJ2-5, with D possibly TRBD2 on 5 matching bases. CDR3 length: 14 amino acids. V was trimmed by 6 bases and J by 2 bases, leaving 14 bases between them. The germline V gene encodes CDR1 SGDLS and CDR2 YYNGEE. CDR3 in DNA: TGTGCCAGCACCCCGGACTTCAGACAAGAGACCCAGTACTTC. This sequence encodes CASTPDFRQETQYF.

The gene calls are TRBV5-1 and TRBJ2-7, with D uncertain. Germline V gene sequence: CDR1 SGHRS, CDR2 YFSETQ. The V and J ends lost 0 bases and 6 bases respectively, with 10 bases between them. The CDR3 extends over 13 amino acids. CDR3 amino acids: CASSLVRTSEQYF. The CDR3 DNA is TGCGCCAGCAGCTTGGTACGGACGAGCGAGCAGTACTTC.

The V gene is TRBV13, the J gene TRBJ2-5, with TRBD1 identical over 7 bases. The CDR3 is 14 amino acids. V trimming: 5 bases; J trimming: 5 bases; junction bases outside the gene matches: 8. The V gene's germline CDR1 is PRHDT and CDR2 FYEKMQ (reference sequence). In DNA form, the CDR3 reads TGTGCCAGCAGCCGGCAGGGGGTTTCGGAGACCCAGTACTTC. Translated: CASSRQGVSETQYF. Filled out from reference TRBV13 and TRBJ2-5, the complete variable domain reads AAGVIQSPRHLIKEKRETATLKCYPIPRHDTVYWYQQGPGQDPQFLISFYEKMQSDKGSIPDRFSAQQFSDYHSELNMSSLELGDSALYFCASSRQGVSETQYFGPGTRLLVL.

The chain joins TRBV7-9 to TRBJ2-1, with 9 bases aligning to TRBD1. Germline loops: CDR1 SEHNR, CDR2 FQNEAQ (reference sequence). Trimming cost V 5 bases and J 8 bases; bases outside gene matches: 7. The CDR3 is made up of 14 amino acids. The CDR3 protein is CASSPRTGDHEQFF. In DNA form, the CDR3 reads TGTGCCAGCAGCCCCCGGACAGGGGACCATGAGCAGTTCTTC.

The chain combines TRBV4-2 with TRBJ2-7; weak D call: TRBD2 (6 bases). The CDR3 sequence is 16 residues long. Trimming left V 1 base short and J 0 bases short, with 13 bases between. CDR1 LGHNA and CDR2 YNFKEQ come from the germline V gene. CDR3 coding DNA: TGTGCCAGCAGCCAAGCTACGGGGGAGAGCTCCTACGAGCAGTACTTC. This encodes CASSQATGESSYEQYF.

This clone occurred once. The chain recombines TRBV6-1 with TRBJ2-3, with a tentative D call TRBD1 (5 bases). Germline V gives CDR1 MNHNS, CDR2 SASEGT. This CDR3 is 16 amino acids long. Deletions cut 0 bases from V and 1 base from J, with 11 bases between. CDR3 coding DNA: TGTGCCAGCAGTGAAGCACCAGGGATGGGCACAGATACGCAGTATTTT. This gives the protein CASSEAPGMGTDTQYF.

Only one count was recorded for this clone. CDR3 sequence reads: CASSPGGTGGGYEQYF. DNA for the CDR3: TGTGCCAGCAGCCCTGGCGGGACAGGGGGCGGTTACGAGCAGTACTTC. The gene calls are TRBV9 and TRBJ2-7, with TRBD1 matching over 12 bases. Germline lookup yields CDR1 SGDLS and CDR2 YYNGEE. V was clipped by 4 bases and J by 4 bases; unmatched bases: 9. This CDR3 spans 16 amino acids.

This clone was seen just once. The chain uses TRBV30 and TRBJ2-5; D unresolved. Between the trimmed V and J ends, which lost 4 bases and 1 base, there was a span of 13 bases. CDR3 size: 14 residues. CDR1 and CDR2 from the germline V gene are GTSNPN and SVGIG (reference sequence). This CDR3 is CAWTLSGVQETQYF. Written as DNA, the CDR3 is TGTGCCTGGACCCTAAGTGGGGTCCAAGAGACCCAGTACTTC.

CDR3: CASSPAGGGTYEQYF. The CDR3 nucleotides are TGCGCCAGCAGCCCCGCCGGCGGGGGCACCTACGAGCAGTACTTC. J is TRBJ2-7 and V is TRBV4-3; the D gene is possibly TRBD2 (7 bases). Trimming cost V 4 bases and J 2 bases, with 15 bases left between them. The CDR3 has 15 amino acids. Germline-derived CDR1 and CDR2 are LGHNA and YSLEER.

This chain joins TRBV7-2 and TRBJ2-3, with 8 bases matching TRBD2. The germline gives CDR1 SGHTA, CDR2 FQGNSA. The CDR3 spans 15 residues. V gave up 4 bases and J gave up 3 bases; unmatched junction bases: 6. The DNA for the CDR3 is TGTGCCAGCAGCTCCTCGACGGGGGGGACAGATACGCAGTATTTT. Residues: CASSSSTGGTDTQYF.

A few counts support this clone. The chain recombines TRBV27 with TRBJ2-1; 12 bases fit TRBD2. The CDR3 covers 18 residues. V gave up 6 bases and J gave up 1 base; unmatched junction bases: 10. The germline gives CDR1 MNHEY, CDR2 SMNVEV (reference sequence). CDR3 DNA sequence: TGTGCCAGCAGGGGGGGGACTAGCGGGTACTATTCCTACAATGAGCAGTTCTTC. It translates to CASRGGTSGYYSYNEQFF.

The gene calls are TRBV19 and TRBJ1-1, with TRBD1 identical over 9 bases. CDR3 length: 16 amino acids. Germline V gives CDR1 LNHDA, CDR2 SQIVND (reference sequence). J gave up 5 bases and V 2 bases, and 9 bases lay outside the gene matches. CDR3 region: CASSIMGTGFLTEAFF. The CDR3 DNA reads TGTGCCAGTAGTATAATGGGGACAGGGTTCTTAACTGAAGCTTTCTTT.

The chain links TRBV19 to TRBJ1-2; 8 nucleotides line up with TRBD1. The CDR3 consists of 16 residues. Germline loops: CDR1 LNHDA, CDR2 SQIVND (reference sequence). The J segment lost 2 bases and the V segment lost 5 bases, leaving 10 bases of the junction unmatched. In DNA form, the CDR3 reads TGTGCCAGTAGTCGAACTCAGGACAGGGCCAACTATGGCTACACCTTC. Translating gives CASSRTQDRANYGYTF.

The chain carries TRBV2 and TRBJ2-3; D may be TRBD1 (6 bases). Trimming stripped 1 base from V and 2 bases from J, with 22 bases between. The germline CDR1 and CDR2 sequences are SNHLY and FYNNEI. This CDR3 region has 19 residues. The CDR3 sequence is CASSEVKGYRAITTDTQYF. CDR3 bases: TGTGCCAGCAGTGAAGTGAAGGGGTACAGGGCAATCACCACAGATACGCAGTATTTT.

The chain carries TRBV4-2 and TRBJ2-7; 9 bases line up with TRBD1. The trim removed 4 bases at V and 5 bases at J, leaving 9 bases unmatched. CDR1 is LGHNA and CDR2 is YNFKEQ in the germline V gene. There are 15 residues in the CDR3. The CDR3 here is CASSPRPDRGHEQYF. In DNA, the CDR3 is TGTGCCAGCAGCCCCAGACCGGACAGGGGCCACGAGCAGTACTTC.

The chain couples TRBV11-2 to TRBJ2-3; 9 bases agree with TRBD2. Germline-derived CDR1 and CDR2 are SGHAT and FQNNGV. There are 16 residues in the CDR3. Losses at the gene ends were 6 bases for V and 7 bases for J; bases not matched to a gene: 14. Here the CDR3 reads CASSSSSGNPVHTQYF. The CDR3, as DNA: TGTGCCAGCAGTTCTTCTAGCGGGAATCCTGTTCATACGCAGTATTTT. The variable domain in full, with the rest retrieved from reference TRBV11-2 and TRBJ2-3, is EAGVAQSPRYKIIEKRQSVAFWCNPISGHATLYWYQQILGQGPKLLIQFQNNGVVDDSQLPKDRFSAERLKGVDSTLKIQPAKLEDSAVYLCASSSSSGNPVHTQYFGPGTRLTVL.

The chain combines TRBV1 with TRBJ2-3; the D call of TRBD1 is as the table states it, not checked on the DNA. TRBV1 has pseudogene status. The CDR3 spans 18 residues. This chain's CDR3 is CTSSQDANRGQAQDTQYF. CDR3 bases: TGCACCAGCAGCCAAGATGCAAATCGCGGACAGGCACAAGATACGCAGTATTTT.

V and J are TRBV11-2 and TRBJ2-1; 9 bases map to TRBD2. The CDR3 loop spans 15 amino acids. V gave up 7 bases and J gave up 7 bases; unmatched junction bases: 11. From germline, CDR1 is SGHAT and CDR2 FQNNGV. The CDR3 DNA is TGTGCCAGCACCTTTGACTTGACTAGCGGTAATGAGCAGTTCTTC. This codes for CASTFDLTSGNEQFF.

The J gene is TRBJ1-5, the V gene TRBV2; unclear D gene. This CDR3 region has 14 residues. V lost 0 bases and J 4 bases, leaving 7 bases between the germline ends. Germline CDR1 and CDR2: SNHLY and FYNNEI. In DNA form, the CDR3 reads TGTGCCAGCAGTGAAGCGGACCGAAATCAGCCCCAGCATTTT. It is translated as CASSEADRNQPQHF.